Below, 15 T cell receptor beta chains from the same sample are listed, as sequenced in a study of blood T cell repertoires in COVID-19. This table comes from immunoSEQ multiplex PCR, and its TCRdb copy is limited to in-frame clones, with some not included. The sample comprises roughly 200,000 clones, 84% of which are singletons, and about 4.4% rests with the top ten. Sequencing used peripheral blood. The receptors come from a middle-aged man with active or convalescent COVID-19.

This clone was counted a single time. The chain recombines TRBV2 with TRBJ2-7; 7 bases map to TRBD2. The J segment lost 3 bases and the V segment lost 4 bases, leaving 15 bases of the junction unmatched. From germline, CDR1 is SNHLY and CDR2 FYNNEI. The CDR3 is 17 amino acids. The CDR3 is CASSGRGSGTEGYEQYF. The CDR3 coding sequence is TGTGCCAGCAGTGGAAGAGGAAGCGGGACTGAGGGCTACGAGCAGTACTTC. Full variable domain (missing parts from reference TRBV2 and TRBJ2-7): EPEVTQTPSHQVTQMGQEVILRCVPISNHLYFYWYRQILGQKVEFLVSFYNNEISEKSEIFDDQFSVERPDGSNFTLKIRSTKLEDSAMYFCASSGRGSGTEGYEQYFGPGTRLTVT.

J is TRBJ2-1 and V is TRBV7-9; 11 bases agree with TRBD2. From germline, CDR1 is SEHNR and CDR2 FQNEAQ (reference sequence). The CDR3 covers 17 residues. Trimming cost V 6 bases and J 4 bases; bases outside gene matches: 11. The CDR3 region is CASSYPTSGEEYNEQFF. The DNA of the CDR3 is TGTGCCAGCAGTTACCCGACTAGCGGGGAAGAGTACAATGAGCAGTTCTTC.

The chain has TRBV5-1 and TRBJ2-2, with a possible D match to TRBD1 (5 bases). Germline loops: CDR1 SGHRS, CDR2 YFSETQ. The V end was cut by 4 bases, the J end by 7 bases, with 8 bases between. This CDR3 has 12 amino acids. The DNA of the CDR3 is TGCGCCAGCAGCCCCGGACACGGGGAGCTGTTTTTT. Its translation: CASSPGHGELFF. Drawing the rest from reference TRBV5-1 and TRBJ2-2, the complete variable domain is KAGVTQTPRYLIKTRGQQVTLSCSPISGHRSVSWYQQTPGQGLQFLFEYFSETQRNKGNFPGRFSGRQFSNSRSEMNVSTLELGDSALYLCASSPGHGELFFGEGSRLTVL.

The chain couples TRBV27 to TRBJ1-6; D ambiguous. V was clipped by 7 bases and J by 3 bases, with 13 bases between them. Germline V CDR1 and CDR2: MNHEY, SMNVEV (reference sequence). The CDR3 runs to 15 residues. This chain's CDR3 is CASKPQRVYNSPLHF. The CDR3 nucleotides read TGTGCCAGCAAGCCGCAGAGGGTCTATAATTCACCCCTCCACTTT.

The genes are TRBV10-3 and TRBJ2-3; 9 bases line up with TRBD2. Germline V CDR1 and CDR2: ENHRY, SYGVKD. The CDR3 sequence is 15 residues long. Trimming removed 2 bases from V and 3 bases from J; junction bases left unmatched: 3. CDR3 DNA sequence: TGTGCCATCAGTGAGGCGGGGGGGAGGACAGATACGCAGTATTTT. Residues: CAISEAGGRTDTQYF.

V and J are TRBV7-2 and TRBJ2-5; D may be TRBD2 (7 bases). CDR1 is SGHTA, CDR2 FQGNSA, per germline. This CDR3 is 17 amino acids long. V lost 1 base to trimming and J lost 4 bases, with 19 bases between them. The CDR3 reads CASSLGPAGAGGETQYF. Written as DNA, the CDR3 is TGTGCCAGCAGCTTAGGACCTGCGGGGGCCGGGGGAGAGACCCAGTACTTC.

The chain is built from TRBV2 and TRBJ1-1; TRBD1 is a possible D gene (6 bases). The CDR3 covers 13 residues. The germline gives CDR1 SNHLY, CDR2 FYNNEI. Trimming cost V 1 base and J 5 bases, with 8 bases left between them. CDR3 bases: TGTGCCAGCAGTGAAGAGGGGGGGACTGAAGCTTTCTTT. Protein: CASSEEGGTEAFF.

The chain combines TRBV7-9 with TRBJ2-7; 13 positions agree with TRBD2. The V and J ends lost 11 bases and 5 bases, in that order; junction bases with no gene match: 6. Germline V gene data show CDR1 as SEHNR and CDR2 as FQNEAQ (reference sequence). The length of the CDR3 is 13 residues. CDR3 DNA: TGTGCCCTACGGACTAGCGGGGGCCACGAGCAGTACTTC. This encodes CALRTSGGHEQYF.

The chain couples TRBV3-1 (or the pseudogene TRBV3-2) to TRBJ1-4; 9 nucleotides agree with TRBD1. Trimming at V came to 2 bases and at J to 4 bases, leaving 2 bases not matched to a gene. This CDR3 is built from 15 residues. Germline V CDR1 and CDR2: LGHDT, YNNKEL (reference sequence). The CDR3 sequence: CASSQTTGGNEKLFF. Here the CDR3 DNA reads TGTGCCAGCAGCCAAACGACAGGGGGTAATGAAAAACTGTTTTTT.

The J gene is TRBJ2-1, the V gene TRBV18, with D possibly being TRBD2 (5 bases). CDR1 is KGHSH, CDR2 LQKENI, per germline. The CDR3 has 12 amino acids. The germline V and J ends were trimmed by 2 bases and 13 bases, with 12 bases remaining between them. CDR3 region: CASSPDEGPQFF. The CDR3 DNA reads TGTGCCAGCTCACCAGATGAGGGCCCTCAGTTCTTC. The entire variable domain, with the rest obtained from reference TRBV18 and TRBJ2-1, is as follows: NAGVMQNPRHLVRRRGQEARLRCSPMKGHSHVYWYRQLPEEGLKFMVYLQKENIIDESGMPKERFSAEFPKEGPSILRIQQVVRGDSAAYFCASSPDEGPQFFGPGTRLTVL.

The J gene is TRBJ2-1, the V gene TRBV13; 10 bases line up with TRBD2. The germline CDR1 and CDR2 sequences are PRHDT and FYEKMQ (reference sequence). The CDR3 loop spans 15 amino acids. J was trimmed by 8 bases and V by 5 bases; bases with no gene match: 9. The CDR3 region has the DNA TGTGCCAGCAGCGATACTAGCGGGGTCCCCGATGAGCAGTTCTTC. Encoded protein: CASSDTSGVPDEQFF.

This CDR3 is CASSKDRGWNSPLHF. CDR3 coding DNA: TGTGCCAGCAGCAAAGACAGGGGTTGGAATTCACCCCTCCACTTT. The chain links TRBV28 to TRBJ1-6, with 8 positions matching TRBD1. Trimming removed 6 bases from V and 7 bases from J; junction bases left unmatched: 8. Germline V gene data show CDR1 as MDHEN and CDR2 as SYDVKM. This CDR3 has 15 amino acids.

This chain joins TRBV27 and TRBJ1-1, with 8 bases fitting TRBD1. Germline lookup yields CDR1 MNHEY and CDR2 SMNVEV (reference sequence). V dropped 8 bases and J dropped 2; count of bases not matched to a gene: 16. The CDR3 length is 17 residues. CDR3 amino acids: CASRILLDRGGNTEAFF. The DNA of the CDR3 is TGTGCCAGCCGCATTCTCCTAGACAGGGGCGGTAACACTGAAGCTTTCTTT.

The rearrangement joins TRBV9 to TRBJ2-7; D is possibly TRBD2 (5 bases). The CDR3 totals 13 residues. Germline assignment: CDR1 SGDLS and CDR2 YYNGEE. Deletions cut 4 bases from V and 3 bases from J, with 11 bases between. CDR3 in DNA: TGTGCCAGCAGCTCGGGGAGTAGCTACGAGCAGTACTTC. Translating it yields CASSSGSSYEQYF.

The chain employs TRBV3-1 (or the pseudogene TRBV3-2) and TRBJ2-2; 9 bases are a match to TRBD2. From germline, CDR1 is LGHDT and CDR2 YNNKEL (reference sequence). J lost 2 bases, V lost 0 bases, and 7 bases had no gene match. This CDR3 is built from 18 residues. The CDR3 loop is CASSQDRSGGYNTGELFF. The CDR3 region has the DNA TGTGCCAGCAGCCAAGATAGGAGCGGGGGGTATAACACCGGGGAGCTGTTTTTT.